The source of this T cell receptor (beta chain) is a study of T cell responses to AZD1222 COVID-19 vaccine. Per germline, CDR1 SEHNR and CDR2 FQNEAQ (reference sequence). The CDR3 runs 16 residues. V lost 5 bases to trimming and J lost 3 bases, with 17 bases between them. Generated by immunoSEQ multiplex PCR, the TCRdb table keeps only in-frame clones and is missing some. The data hold around 130,000 clones, with approximately 90% observed a single time. The origin of this receptor is an adult who received the AZD1222 COVID-19 vaccine. V gene TRBV7-9 combines with J gene TRBJ2-4; the D gene could be TRBD1 or TRBD2 (6 bases each). The material sequenced was peripheral blood, taken 28 days after the second AZD1222 dose. The CDR3 DNA sequence: TGTGCCAGCAGCCATAAGCTACAGGGAGGCAAAAACATTCAGTACTTC. Its protein product is CASSHKLQGGKNIQYF. Based on the CDR3 plus reference TRBV7-9 and TRBJ2-4, the full variable domain is DTGVSQNPRHKITKRGQNVTFRCDPISEHNRLYWYRQTLGQGPEFLTYFQNEAQLEKSRLLSDRFSAERPKGSFSTLEIQRTEQGDSAMYLCASSHKLQGGKNIQYFGAGTRLSVL.